This TCR beta chain was observed in a study of T-cell memory formation after mild COVID-19. TCRdb independently ran MiXCR on the 5' RACE reads; one entry per CDR3 protein. Among 300,000 or so distinct CDR3 sequences listed, less than 20% were seen once. Trimming took 0 bases from V and 5 from J, leaving 8 bases between them. The CDR3 covers 13 residues. The germline V gene has CDR1 DFQATT and CDR2 SNEGSKA (reference sequence). The specimen was PBMCs or a T cell subset sorted from them (not recorded which). The receptor's source is a man younger than 30 who had mild COVID-19 (a few samples of this study predate the infection). Cell type and time point are not known. The rearrangement uses TRBV20-1 and TRBJ1-5; the D gene is possibly TRBD1 (5 bases). Here the CDR3 reads CSAREGGDQPQHF. CDR3 nucleotide sequence: TGCAGTGCTAGAGAAGGAGGGGATCAGCCCCAGCATTTT.